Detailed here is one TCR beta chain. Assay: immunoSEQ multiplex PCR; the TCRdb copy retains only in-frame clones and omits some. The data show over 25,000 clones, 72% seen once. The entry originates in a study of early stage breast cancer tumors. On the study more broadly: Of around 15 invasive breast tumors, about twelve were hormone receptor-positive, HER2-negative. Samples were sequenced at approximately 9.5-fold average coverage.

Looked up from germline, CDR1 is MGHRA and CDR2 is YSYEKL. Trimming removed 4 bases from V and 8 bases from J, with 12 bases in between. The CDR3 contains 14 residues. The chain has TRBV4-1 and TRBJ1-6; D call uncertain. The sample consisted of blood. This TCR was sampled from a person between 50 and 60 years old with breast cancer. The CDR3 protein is CASSPLGRYSPLHF. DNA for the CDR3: TGCGCCAGCAGCCCTCTCGGGAGGTATTCACCCCTCCACTTT.